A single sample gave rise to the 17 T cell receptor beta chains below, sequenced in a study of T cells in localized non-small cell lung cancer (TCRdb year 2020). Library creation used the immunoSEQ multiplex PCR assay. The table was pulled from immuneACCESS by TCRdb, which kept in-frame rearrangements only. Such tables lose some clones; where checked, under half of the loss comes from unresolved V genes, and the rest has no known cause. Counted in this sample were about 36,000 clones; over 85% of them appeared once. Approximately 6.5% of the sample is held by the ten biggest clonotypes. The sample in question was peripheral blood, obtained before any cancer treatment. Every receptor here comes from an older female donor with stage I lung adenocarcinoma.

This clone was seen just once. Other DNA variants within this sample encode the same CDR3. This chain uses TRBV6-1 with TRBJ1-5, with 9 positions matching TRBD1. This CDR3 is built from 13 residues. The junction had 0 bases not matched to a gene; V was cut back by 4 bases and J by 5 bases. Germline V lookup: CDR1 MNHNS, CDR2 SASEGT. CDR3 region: CASSGDRDQPQHF. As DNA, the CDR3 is TGTGCCAGCAGTGGGGACAGGGATCAGCCCCAGCATTTT.

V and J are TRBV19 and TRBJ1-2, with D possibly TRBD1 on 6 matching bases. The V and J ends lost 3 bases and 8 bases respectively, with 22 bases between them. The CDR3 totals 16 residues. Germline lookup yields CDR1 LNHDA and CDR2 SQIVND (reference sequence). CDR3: CASSIVNPMDSGGYTF. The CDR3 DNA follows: TGTGCCAGTAGTATTGTTAACCCTATGGACAGCGGGGGCTACACCTTC.

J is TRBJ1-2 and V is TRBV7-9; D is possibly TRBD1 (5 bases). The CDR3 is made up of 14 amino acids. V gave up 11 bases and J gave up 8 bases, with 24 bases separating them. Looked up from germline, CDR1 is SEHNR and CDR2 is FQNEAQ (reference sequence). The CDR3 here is CASSFSDNKDGYTF. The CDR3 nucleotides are TGTGCCTCCTCATTTTCGGACAATAAGGACGGCTACACCTTC.

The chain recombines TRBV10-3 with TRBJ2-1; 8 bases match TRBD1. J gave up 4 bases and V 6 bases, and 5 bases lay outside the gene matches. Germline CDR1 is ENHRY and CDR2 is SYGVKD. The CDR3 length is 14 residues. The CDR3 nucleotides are TGTGCCATCAGAAGTACAGGGGGTTACAATGAGCAGTTCTTC. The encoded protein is CAIRSTGGYNEQFF.

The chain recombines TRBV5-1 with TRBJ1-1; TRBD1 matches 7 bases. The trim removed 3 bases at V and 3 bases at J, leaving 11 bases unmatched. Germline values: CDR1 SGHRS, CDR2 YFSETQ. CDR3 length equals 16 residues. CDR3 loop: CASSYRQGGSDTEAFF. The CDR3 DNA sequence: TGCGCCAGCAGCTATCGACAGGGAGGGTCGGACACTGAAGCTTTCTTT.

The CDR3 protein is CASSDTGHTYGYTF. DNA of the CDR3: TGTGCCAGCAGTGATACGGGACACACCTATGGCTACACCTTC. The V gene is TRBV2, the J gene TRBJ1-2; D is possibly TRBD1 (6 bases). CDR3 length equals 14 residues. Trimming stripped 3 bases from V and 4 bases from J, with 12 bases between. Germline V gives CDR1 SNHLY, CDR2 FYNNEI.

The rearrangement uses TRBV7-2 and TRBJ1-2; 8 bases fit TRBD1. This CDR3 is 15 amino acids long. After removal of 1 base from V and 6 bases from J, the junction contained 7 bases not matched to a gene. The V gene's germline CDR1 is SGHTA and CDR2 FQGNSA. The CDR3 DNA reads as TGTGCCAGCAGCTTAGAGGCGGGACAGGCGGATGGCTACACCTTC. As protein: CASSLEAGQADGYTF.

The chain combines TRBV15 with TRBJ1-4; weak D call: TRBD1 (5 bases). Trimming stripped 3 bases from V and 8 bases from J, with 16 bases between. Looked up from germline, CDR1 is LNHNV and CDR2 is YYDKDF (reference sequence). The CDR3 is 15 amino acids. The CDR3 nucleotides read TGTGCCACCAGCAGGGGGACGGGGTGGCGGGAAAAACTGTTTTTT. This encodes CATSRGTGWREKLFF.

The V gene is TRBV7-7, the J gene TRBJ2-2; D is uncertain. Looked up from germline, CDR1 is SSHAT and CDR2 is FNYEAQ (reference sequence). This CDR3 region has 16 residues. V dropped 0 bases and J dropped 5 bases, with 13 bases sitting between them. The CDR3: CASSLASARFTGELFF. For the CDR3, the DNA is TGTGCCAGCAGCTTAGCTTCCGCCCGGTTTACCGGGGAGCTGTTTTTT.

The CDR3 region has the DNA TGTGCCAGCAGTCCTCTACCCGGGCAACGAAAACAGCCCCAGCATTTT. Its protein is CASSPLPGQRKQPQHF. The V call is TRBV6-6, the J call TRBJ1-5; D unclear. This CDR3 comprises 16 residues. From germline, CDR1 is MNHNY and CDR2 SVGAGI (reference sequence). Trimming took off 5 bases at V and 7 bases at J, with 21 bases between the two ends.

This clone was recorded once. The DNA of the CDR3 is TGTGCCAGCAGTGATCCCCAGACAGGGGAGATTGGGGGCTACACCTTC. Residues: CASSDPQTGEIGGYTF. The chain carries TRBV2 and TRBJ1-2; 8 bases are a match to TRBD1. The CDR3 totals 16 residues. Germline V gene data show CDR1 as SNHLY and CDR2 as FYNNEI. Trimming took 3 bases from V and 8 from J; bases not matched to a gene: 14. Combining the CDR3 with reference TRBV2 and TRBJ1-2 gives the whole variable domain EPEVTQTPSHQVTQMGQEVILRCVPISNHLYFYWYRQILGQKVEFLVSFYNNEISEKSEIFDDQFSVERPDGSNFTLKIRSTKLEDSAMYFCASSDPQTGEIGGYTFGSGTRLTVV.

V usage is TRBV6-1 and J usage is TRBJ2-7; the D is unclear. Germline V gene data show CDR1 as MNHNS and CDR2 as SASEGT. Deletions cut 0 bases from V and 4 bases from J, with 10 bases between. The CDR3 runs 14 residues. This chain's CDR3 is CASSEALDEYEQYF. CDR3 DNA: TGTGCCAGCAGTGAAGCCCTGGACGAGTACGAGCAGTACTTC.

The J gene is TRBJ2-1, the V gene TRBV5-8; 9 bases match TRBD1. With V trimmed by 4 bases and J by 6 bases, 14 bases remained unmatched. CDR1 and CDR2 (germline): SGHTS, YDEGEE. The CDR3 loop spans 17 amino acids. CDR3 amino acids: CASSTCMGQGRCNEQFF. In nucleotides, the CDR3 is TGTGCCAGCAGCACCTGCATGGGACAGGGTAGGTGCAATGAGCAGTTCTTC.

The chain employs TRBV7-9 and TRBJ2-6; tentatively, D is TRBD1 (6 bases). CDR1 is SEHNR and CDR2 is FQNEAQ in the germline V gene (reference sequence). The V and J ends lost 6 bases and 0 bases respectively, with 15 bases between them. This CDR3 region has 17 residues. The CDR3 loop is CASSKTGGSSGANVLTF. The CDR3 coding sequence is TGTGCCAGCAGTAAGACAGGCGGTTCCTCTGGGGCCAACGTCCTGACTTTC.

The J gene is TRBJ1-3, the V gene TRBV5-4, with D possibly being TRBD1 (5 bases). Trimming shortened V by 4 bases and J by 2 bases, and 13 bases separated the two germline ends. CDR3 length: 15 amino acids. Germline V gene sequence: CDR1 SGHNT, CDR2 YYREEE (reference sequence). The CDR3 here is CASSGRGGAGNTIYF. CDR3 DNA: TGTGCCAGCAGCGGCCGGGGGGGTGCTGGAAACACCATATATTTT.

CDR3 region: CASSLQGILSYGYTF. The CDR3 DNA sequence: TGTGCCAGCAGCTTACAGGGTATCCTTAGCTATGGCTACACCTTC. The chain links TRBV7-6 to TRBJ1-2, with D possibly being TRBD1 (5 bases). The CDR3 is 15 amino acids. The germline gives CDR1 SGHVS, CDR2 FNYEAQ. With 2 bases removed from V and 4 bases from J, the gap between germline ends came to 14 bases.

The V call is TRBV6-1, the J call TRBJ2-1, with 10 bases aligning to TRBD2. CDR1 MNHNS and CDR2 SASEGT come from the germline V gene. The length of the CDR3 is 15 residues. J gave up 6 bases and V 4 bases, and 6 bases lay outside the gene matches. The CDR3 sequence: CASSAIAGGFNEQFF. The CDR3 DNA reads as TGTGCCAGCAGTGCGATAGCGGGGGGTTTCAATGAGCAGTTCTTC.